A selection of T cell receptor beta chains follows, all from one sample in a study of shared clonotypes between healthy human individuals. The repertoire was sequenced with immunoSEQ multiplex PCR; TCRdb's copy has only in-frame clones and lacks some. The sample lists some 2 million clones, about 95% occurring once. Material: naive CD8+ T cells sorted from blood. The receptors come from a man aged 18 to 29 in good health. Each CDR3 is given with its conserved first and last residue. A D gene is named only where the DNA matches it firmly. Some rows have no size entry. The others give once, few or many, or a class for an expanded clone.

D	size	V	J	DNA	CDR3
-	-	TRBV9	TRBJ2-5	TGTGCCAGCAGCGCCCCGGTGCAGGGCCAAGAGACCCAGTACTTC	CASSAPVQGQETQYF
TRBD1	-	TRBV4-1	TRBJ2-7	TGCGCCAGCAGCCAAGTCGTACAGGGGGCCTACGAGCAGTACTTC	CASSQVVQGAYEQYF
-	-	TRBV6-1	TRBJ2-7	TGTGCCAGCAGTGAATTGGCACCGGGCTCCTACGAGCAGTACTTC	CASSELAPGSYEQYF
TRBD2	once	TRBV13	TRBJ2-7	TGTGCCAGCAGCTTAGATCCAGCGGGAGTTCCCGAGCAGTACTTC	CASSLDPAGVPEQYF
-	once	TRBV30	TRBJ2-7	TGTGCCTGGAACCCGGCGGGCCCGACCGAGCAGTACTTC	CAWNPAGPTEQYF
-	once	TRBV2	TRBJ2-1	TGTGCCAGCAGTGAAAACGGGCCTGTGACTGAGCAGTTCTTC	CASSENGPVTEQFF
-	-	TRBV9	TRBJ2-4	TGTGCCAGCAGCCAGCACAGGGATCCAGCCAAAAACATTCAGTACTTC	CASSQHRDPAKNIQYF
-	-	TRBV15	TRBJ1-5	TGTGCCACCAGCAGAGCCGGGAATAGCAATCAGCCCCAGCATTTT	CATSRAGNSNQPQHF
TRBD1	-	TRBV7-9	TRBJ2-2	TGTGCCAGCACTCCGGGACAGGGTCAGGCCGGGGAGCTGTTTTTT	CASTPGQGQAGELFF
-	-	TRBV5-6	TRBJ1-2	TGTGCCAGCAGCTTGGTATGGGGAGATGGCTACACCTTC	CASSLVWGDGYTF
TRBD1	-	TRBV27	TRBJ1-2	TGTGCCAGCAGTTCTTGGACAGGGGCTGGCTACACCTTC	CASSSWTGAGYTF
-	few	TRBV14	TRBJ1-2	TGTGCCAGCAGCCAAGTCCGAGAGGTCTATGGCTACACCTTC	CASSQVREVYGYTF
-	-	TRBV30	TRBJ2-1	TGTGCCTGGAGCGGGGACTCGTACAATGAGCAGTTCTTC	CAWSGDSYNEQFF
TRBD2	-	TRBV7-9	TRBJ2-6	TGTGCCAGCAGCTTTAAGCGGGAGAAGTCTGGGGCCAACGTCCTGACTTTC	CASSFKREKSGANVLTF
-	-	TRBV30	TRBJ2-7	TGTGCCTGGAGTGTACCCCCGGAGGGCGCCTACGAGCAGTACTTC	CAWSVPPEGAYEQYF
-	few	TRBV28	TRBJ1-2	TGTGCCAGCAGTTTATCTGGGAGGAACTATGGCTACACCTTC	CASSLSGRNYGYTF
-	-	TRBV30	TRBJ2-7	TGTGCCTGCTTTACGGACAGCGTCTCCTACGAGCAGTACTTC	CACFTDSVSYEQYF
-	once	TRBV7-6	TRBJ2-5	TGTGCCAGCAGCTTATATCCATCAGCGGTACAAGAGACCCAGTACTTC	CASSLYPSAVQETQYF
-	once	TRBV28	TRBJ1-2	TGTGCCAGCAGTTTCTCAGGGGCCTTCTATGGCTACACCTTC	CASSFSGAFYGYTF
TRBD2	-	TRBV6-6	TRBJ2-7	TGTGCCAGCAGTTATGGGGGGGGTGGCTACGAGCAGTACTTC	CASSYGGGGYEQYF
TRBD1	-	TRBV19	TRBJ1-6	TGTGCCACCTCCTGGACAGGGCAGAATTCACCCCTCCACTTT	CATSWTGQNSPLHF
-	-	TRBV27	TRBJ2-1	TGTGCCAGCAGGGAGGGGCTGAGCTCCTACAATGAGCAGTTCTTC	CASREGLSSYNEQFF
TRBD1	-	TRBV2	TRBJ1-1	TGTGCCAGCAGCGACAGGGGGACGGTTCGCATGAACACTGAAGCTTTCTTT	CASSDRGTVRMNTEAFF
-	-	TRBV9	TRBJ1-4	TGTGCCAGCAGCGCCGAGGCTTCAACTAATGAAAAACTGTTTTTT	CASSAEASTNEKLFF
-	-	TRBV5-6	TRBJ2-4	TGTGCCAGCAGCTTGAATCGGCAGGGTCTAGCCAAAAACATTCAGTACTTC	CASSLNRQGLAKNIQYF
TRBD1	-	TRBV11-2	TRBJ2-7	TGTGCCAGCAGCGATAGCGGGTGGGACAGGGGCTTACCCTACGAGCAGTACTTC	CASSDSGWDRGLPYEQYF
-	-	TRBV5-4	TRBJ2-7	TGTGCCAGCAGCCTCGAGCAAGGCGAGCAGTACTTC	CASSLEQGEQYF
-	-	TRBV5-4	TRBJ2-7	TGTGCCAGCAGCTTGGGCGGGGTAGAGCAGTACTTC	CASSLGGVEQYF
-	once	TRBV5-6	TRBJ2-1	TGTGCCAGCAGCCCTCCGGGACTGGGAAACAATGAGCAGTTCTTC	CASSPPGLGNNEQFF
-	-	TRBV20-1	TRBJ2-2	TGCAGTGCTCCATACACCGGGGAGCTGTTTTTT	CSAPYTGELFF
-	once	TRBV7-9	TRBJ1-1	TGTGCCAGCAGCCCCACACAGGGTCTAGACCTTGAAGCTTTCTTT	CASSPTQGLDLEAFF
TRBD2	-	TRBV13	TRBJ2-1	TGTGCCAGCAGCTTGGAGACTAGCGGGAGGAAGAATGAGCAGTTCTTC	CASSLETSGRKNEQFF
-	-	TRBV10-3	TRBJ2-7	TGTGCCATCAGTGAGTGGGGGGCCGGGGACGGCCGGTACGAGCAGTACTTC	CAISEWGAGDGRYEQYF
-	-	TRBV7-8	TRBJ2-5	TGTGCCAGCAGCCCTACAGGTAGCCTTAGCAGGGGAGAGACCCAGTACTTC	CASSPTGSLSRGETQYF